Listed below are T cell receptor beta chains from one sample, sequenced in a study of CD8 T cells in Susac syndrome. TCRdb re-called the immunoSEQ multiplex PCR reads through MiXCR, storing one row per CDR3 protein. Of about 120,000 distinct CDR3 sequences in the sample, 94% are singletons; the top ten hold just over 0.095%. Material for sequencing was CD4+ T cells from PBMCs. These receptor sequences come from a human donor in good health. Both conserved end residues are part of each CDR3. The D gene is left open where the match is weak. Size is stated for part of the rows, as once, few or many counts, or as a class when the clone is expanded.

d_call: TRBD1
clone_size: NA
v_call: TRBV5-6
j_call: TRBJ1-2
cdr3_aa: CASSSTGGAHGYTF
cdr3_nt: TGTGCCAGCAGCTCGACAGGGGGCGCGCATGGCTACACCTTC

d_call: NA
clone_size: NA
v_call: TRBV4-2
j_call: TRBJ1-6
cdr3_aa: CASSQARSYNSPLHF
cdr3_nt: TGTGCCAGCAGCCAAGCTAGATCCTATAATTCACCCCTCCACTTT

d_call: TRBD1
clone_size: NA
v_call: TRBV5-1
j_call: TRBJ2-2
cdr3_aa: CASSLVPGGNTGELFF
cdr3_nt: TGCGCCAGCAGCTTGGTACCAGGGGGGAACACCGGGGAGCTGTTTTTT

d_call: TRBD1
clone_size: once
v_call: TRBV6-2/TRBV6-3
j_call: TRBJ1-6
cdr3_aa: CATHRGNNSPLHF
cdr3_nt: TGTGCGACCCACAGGGGAAACAATTCACCCCTCCACTTT

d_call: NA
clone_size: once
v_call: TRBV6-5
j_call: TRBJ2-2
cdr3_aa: CASSYIDKNTGELFF
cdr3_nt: TGTGCCAGCAGTTATATCGACAAGAACACCGGGGAGCTGTTTTTT

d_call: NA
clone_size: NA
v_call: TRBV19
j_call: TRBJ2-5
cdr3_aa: CASSMPLRTSPQYF
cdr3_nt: TGTGCCAGTAGTATGCCCCTACGGACGAGCCCCCAGTACTTC

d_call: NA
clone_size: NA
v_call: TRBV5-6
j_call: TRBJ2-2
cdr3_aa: CASSPWAWDNTGELFF
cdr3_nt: TGTGCCAGCAGCCCATGGGCGTGGGACAACACCGGGGAGCTGTTTTTT

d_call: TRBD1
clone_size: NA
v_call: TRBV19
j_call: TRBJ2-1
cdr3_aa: CASSSPGQGAINEQFF
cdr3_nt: TGTGCCAGTAGTAGCCCGGGACAGGGGGCAATCAATGAGCAGTTCTTC

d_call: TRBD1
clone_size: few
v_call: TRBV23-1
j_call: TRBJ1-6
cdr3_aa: CASSRQGDCSPLHF
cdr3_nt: TGCGCCAGCAGTCGACAGGGGGATTGCTCACCCCTCCACTTT

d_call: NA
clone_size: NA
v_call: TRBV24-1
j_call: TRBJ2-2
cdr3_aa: CAAKGAGNTGELFF
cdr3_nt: TGTGCCGCGAAGGGAGCGGGGAACACCGGGGAGCTGTTTTTT

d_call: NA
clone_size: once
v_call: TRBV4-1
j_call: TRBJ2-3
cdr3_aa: CASSQEETRAADTQYF
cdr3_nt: TGCGCCAGCAGCCAAGAAGAGACTAGGGCGGCAGATACGCAGTATTTT

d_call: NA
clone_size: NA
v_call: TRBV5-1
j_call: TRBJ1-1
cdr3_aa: CASSSSIHTGTSNTEAFF
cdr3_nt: TGCGCCAGCAGCTCCTCCATTCATACAGGGACCTCGAACACTGAAGCTTTCTTT

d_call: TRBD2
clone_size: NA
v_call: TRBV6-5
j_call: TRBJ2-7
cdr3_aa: CASISGDSYEQYF
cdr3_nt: TGTGCCAGCATTAGCGGGGACTCCTACGAGCAGTACTTC

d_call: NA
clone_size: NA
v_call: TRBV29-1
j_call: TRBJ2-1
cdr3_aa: CSAPTGSSLIGEQFF
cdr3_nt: TGCAGCGCCCCTACAGGGTCCTCCTTAATAGGCGAGCAGTTCTTC

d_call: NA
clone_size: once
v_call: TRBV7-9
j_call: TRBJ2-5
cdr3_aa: CASSLLGRETQYF
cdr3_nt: TGTGCCAGCAGCTTACTTGGCAGAGAGACCCAGTACTTC

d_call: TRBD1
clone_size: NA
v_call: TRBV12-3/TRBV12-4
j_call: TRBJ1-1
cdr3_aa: CASGQVRLRKTEAFF
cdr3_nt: TGTGCCAGCGGACAGGTCCGCCTAAGGAAAACTGAAGCTTTCTTT